A selection of T cell receptor beta chains follows, all from one sample in a study of CD4 T cells in relation to SARS-CoV-2 and coronaviruses. No antigen is known for these receptors. Some clones are missing from TCRdb's copy, which holds only in-frame ones; the method was immunoSEQ multiplex PCR. The sample lists some 19,000 clones, more than 60% occurring once. The sequenced sample was CD4+ T cells from PBMCs, cultured in vitro. The receptor set was obtained from a human donor in good health. Both conserved end residues are part of each CDR3. The D gene is left open where the match is weak. Size is stated for part of the rows, as once, few or many counts, or as a class when the clone is expanded.

v_call: TRBV5-1
clone_size: NA
j_call: TRBJ2-3
d_call: TRBD1
cdr3_aa: CASSLVVGQRWVTQYF
cdr3_nt: TGCGCCAGCAGCTTGGTCGTGGGACAGAGGTGGGTTACGCAGTATTTT

v_call: TRBV5-4
clone_size: NA
j_call: TRBJ2-5
d_call: TRBD1
cdr3_aa: CATHPRQGGTETQYF
cdr3_nt: TGTGCCACCCACCCACGACAGGGTGGGACGGAGACCCAGTACTTC

v_call: TRBV5-1
clone_size: NA
j_call: TRBJ2-5
d_call: NA
cdr3_aa: CASSLTGSGGQETQYF
cdr3_nt: TGCGCCAGCAGCTTAACAGGGAGCGGCGGCCAAGAGACCCAGTACTTC

v_call: TRBV5-1
clone_size: NA
j_call: TRBJ2-7
d_call: NA
cdr3_aa: CASSSGESAGEQYF
cdr3_nt: TGCGCCAGCAGCTCGGGCGAGTCCGCGGGGGAGCAGTACTTC

v_call: TRBV12-3/TRBV12-4
clone_size: NA
j_call: TRBJ1-2
d_call: TRBD1
cdr3_aa: CASSFGQGPSPTF
cdr3_nt: TGTGCCAGCAGTTTCGGACAGGGTCCGTCTCCCACCTTC

v_call: TRBV10-3
clone_size: NA
j_call: TRBJ2-3
d_call: NA
cdr3_aa: CAITGTQGADTQYF
cdr3_nt: TGTGCCATCACCGGAACCCAGGGTGCAGATACGCAGTATTTT

v_call: TRBV30
clone_size: NA
j_call: TRBJ1-6
d_call: TRBD1
cdr3_aa: CAWSVPGQGTNSPLHF
cdr3_nt: TGTGCCTGGAGTGTTCCAGGACAGGGGACGAATTCACCCCTCCACTTT

v_call: TRBV7-3
clone_size: NA
j_call: TRBJ2-3
d_call: TRBD2
cdr3_aa: CASSPSGGDTQYF
cdr3_nt: TGTGCCAGCAGCCCCAGCGGGGGGGATACGCAGTATTTT

v_call: TRBV29-1
clone_size: NA
j_call: TRBJ1-1
d_call: NA
cdr3_aa: CSVDYGRGEAFF
cdr3_nt: TGCAGCGTTGACTACGGTAGGGGTGAAGCTTTCTTT

v_call: TRBV5-8
clone_size: NA
j_call: TRBJ1-1
d_call: NA
cdr3_aa: CASRPLGGSTEAFF
cdr3_nt: TGTGCCAGCAGACCCTTAGGGGGATCCACTGAAGCTTTCTTT

v_call: TRBV27
clone_size: NA
j_call: TRBJ2-2
d_call: NA
cdr3_aa: CASSLSRNTGELFF
cdr3_nt: TGTGCCAGCAGTTTATCAAGGAACACCGGGGAGCTGTTTTTT

v_call: TRBV6-1
clone_size: once
j_call: TRBJ1-5
d_call: NA
cdr3_aa: CASSERRVSPQHF
cdr3_nt: TGTGCCAGCAGTGAAAGGCGGGTGTCGCCCCAGCATTTT

v_call: TRBV30
clone_size: NA
j_call: TRBJ1-3
d_call: TRBD1
cdr3_aa: CAWSRDSGSGNTIYF
cdr3_nt: TGTGCCTGGAGCAGGGACAGCGGCTCTGGAAACACCATATATTTT

v_call: TRBV19
clone_size: few
j_call: TRBJ1-1
d_call: NA
cdr3_aa: CASSIDRVTLNTEAFF
cdr3_nt: TGTGCCAGTAGTATAGATCGGGTCACACTGAACACTGAAGCTTTCTTT

v_call: TRBV3-1/TRBV3-2
clone_size: NA
j_call: TRBJ2-7
d_call: NA
cdr3_aa: CASSQVMGSSYEQYF
cdr3_nt: TGTGCCAGCAGCCAAGTTATGGGGAGCTCCTACGAGCAGTACTTC

v_call: TRBV30
clone_size: once
j_call: TRBJ2-5
d_call: NA
cdr3_aa: CAWNGQTNQETQYF
cdr3_nt: TGTGCCTGGAACGGACAGACGAACCAAGAGACCCAGTACTTC

v_call: TRBV5-3
clone_size: NA
j_call: TRBJ1-5
d_call: NA
cdr3_aa: CARSFHRRGQPQHF
cdr3_nt: TGTGCCAGAAGCTTTCACAGGAGGGGACAGCCCCAGCATTTT

v_call: TRBV12-3/TRBV12-4
clone_size: few
j_call: TRBJ2-3
d_call: NA
cdr3_aa: CASMRAADTQYF
cdr3_nt: TGTGCCAGCATGAGGGCCGCGGATACGCAGTATTTT

v_call: TRBV7-9
clone_size: NA
j_call: TRBJ2-7
d_call: TRBD1
cdr3_aa: CASSLTGVFGEQYF
cdr3_nt: TGTGCCAGCAGCTTAACAGGGGTGTTTGGCGAGCAGTACTTC

v_call: TRBV18
clone_size: NA
j_call: TRBJ1-1
d_call: NA
cdr3_aa: CASSLEGWAEAFF
cdr3_nt: TGTGCCAGCTCACTCGAGGGGTGGGCTGAAGCTTTCTTT

v_call: TRBV3-1/TRBV3-2
clone_size: NA
j_call: TRBJ1-1
d_call: TRBD1
cdr3_aa: CASSQTGEGTEAFF
cdr3_nt: TGTGCCAGCAGCCAAACAGGGGAAGGCACTGAAGCTTTCTTT

v_call: TRBV6-5
clone_size: NA
j_call: TRBJ1-5
d_call: NA
cdr3_aa: CASSRTVSNQPQHF
cdr3_nt: TGTGCCAGCAGTCGGACAGTTAGCAATCAGCCCCAGCATTTT

v_call: TRBV2
clone_size: NA
j_call: TRBJ2-3
d_call: TRBD2
cdr3_aa: CASSNPWREKGDTQYF
cdr3_nt: TGTGCCAGCAGTAACCCCTGGCGGGAGAAGGGAGATACGCAGTATTTT

v_call: TRBV11-3
clone_size: NA
j_call: TRBJ2-1
d_call: NA
cdr3_aa: CASSSKHEQFF
cdr3_nt: TGTGCCAGCAGCTCAAAGCATGAGCAGTTCTTC

v_call: TRBV6-5
clone_size: NA
j_call: TRBJ1-1
d_call: NA
cdr3_aa: CASSWGDGTEAFF
cdr3_nt: TGTGCCAGCAGTTGGGGTGACGGCACTGAAGCTTTCTTT

v_call: TRBV7-9
clone_size: NA
j_call: TRBJ1-1
d_call: TRBD1
cdr3_aa: CASSPGQGENTEAFF
cdr3_nt: TGTGCCAGCAGCCCTGGGCAGGGGGAAAACACTGAAGCTTTCTTT

v_call: TRBV10-3
clone_size: NA
j_call: TRBJ2-5
d_call: TRBD2
cdr3_aa: CAISVGSGGQETQYF
cdr3_nt: TGTGCCATCAGTGTTGGATCGGGGGGCCAAGAGACCCAGTACTTC

v_call: TRBV12-3/TRBV12-4
clone_size: NA
j_call: TRBJ1-1
d_call: TRBD1
cdr3_aa: CASSRSGDSEAFF
cdr3_nt: TGTGCCAGCAGCCGGTCGGGGGACAGCGAAGCTTTCTTT

v_call: TRBV7-3
clone_size: NA
j_call: TRBJ2-1
d_call: NA
cdr3_aa: CASSLYGSSYNEQFF
cdr3_nt: TGTGCCAGCAGCTTATACGGGAGCTCCTACAATGAGCAGTTCTTC

v_call: TRBV6-5
clone_size: NA
j_call: TRBJ2-7
d_call: NA
cdr3_aa: CASAQRGAYEQYF
cdr3_nt: TGTGCCAGCGCCCAGCGTGGGGCCTACGAGCAGTACTTC

v_call: TRBV15
clone_size: once
j_call: TRBJ1-2
d_call: TRBD1
cdr3_aa: CATSRDGTGSGYGYTF
cdr3_nt: TGTGCCACCAGCAGAGACGGGACAGGGAGCGGGTATGGCTACACCTTC

v_call: TRBV5-1
clone_size: NA
j_call: TRBJ1-1
d_call: NA
cdr3_aa: CASSLGAVFINTEAFF
cdr3_nt: TGCGCCAGCAGCTTGGGGGCAGTATTCATAAACACTGAAGCTTTCTTT